This entry lists 25 T cell receptor beta chains sequenced from one sample in a study of T cell repertoires in cytomegalovirus infection. TCRdb processed the reads anew with MiXCR; each CDR3 protein has one entry. The table has 300,000 or so distinct CDR3 sequences, roughly 23% seen once; the top ten hold 14%. The specimen was PBMCs. Source of these receptors: a human donor in good health (CMV status not recorded). Some clones in this sample may be carry-over from other donors' samples.

This chain links TRBV28 with TRBJ1-5; D is undetermined. Looked up from germline, CDR1 is MDHEN and CDR2 is SYDVKM. CDR3 length: 12 residues. V lost 2 bases to trimming and J lost 6 bases, with 5 bases between them. CDR3 in amino acids: CASSLAVQPQHF. CDR3 nucleotide sequence: TGTGCCAGCAGTTTAGCAGTTCAGCCCCAGCATTTT.

This clonotype was observed at least ten times. The rearrangement joins TRBV28 to TRBJ1-3, with a possible D match to TRBD1 (5 bases). V lost 5 bases and J 0 bases, leaving 11 bases between the germline ends. CDR1 and CDR2 (germline): MDHEN, SYDVKM. This CDR3 is 15 amino acids long. The CDR3 spells CASSPPGRSGNTIYF. CDR3 coding DNA: TGTGCCAGCAGTCCTCCGGGACGCTCTGGAAACACCATATATTTT.

The genes are TRBV11-2 and TRBJ1-3; D is possibly TRBD1 (5 bases). The germline V gene has CDR1 SGHAT and CDR2 FQNNGV. Between the trimmed V and J ends, which lost 3 bases and 0 bases, there was a span of 15 bases. The CDR3 runs to 17 residues. The CDR3 protein is CASSFGTVGGSGNTIYF. The DNA of the CDR3 is TGTGCCAGCAGCTTCGGGACGGTTGGGGGCTCTGGAAACACCATATATTTT.

This chain links TRBV2 with TRBJ2-2; D call uncertain. Trimming left V 5 bases short and J 0 bases short, with 13 bases between. The CDR3 consists of 16 residues. Germline V gene lookup returns CDR1 SNHLY and CDR2 FYNNEI. Here the CDR3 DNA reads TGTGCCAGCAGTAGGGAAGGGCCCTCGAACACCGGGGAGCTGTTTTTT. Encoded protein: CASSREGPSNTGELFF.

A few counts support this clonotype. For the CDR3, the DNA is TGTGCCAGCAGGAGAGGAACCGGGGAGCTGTTTTTT. Translation gives CASRRGTGELFF. The chain links TRBV6-1 to TRBJ2-2; D call uncertain. Germline values: CDR1 MNHNS, CDR2 SASEGT. The CDR3 covers 12 residues. Trimming cost V 6 bases and J 5 bases, with 7 bases left between them.

Worth noting for this clonotype: The junction differs from germline at one of its ends, possibly a read error. The chain joins TRBV7-6 to TRBJ2-7, with D perhaps TRBD2 (6 bases). Germline CDR1 and CDR2: SGHVS and FNYEAQ. The CDR3 is 14 amino acids. In nucleotides, the CDR3 is TGTGCCAGCAGCGTTGGGGGGTCATACTCCGAGCAGCACTTC. Its protein is CASSVGGSYSEQHF.

The chain links TRBV7-6 to TRBJ2-1; 10 positions match TRBD2. J was trimmed by 4 bases and V by 1 base; bases with no gene match: 7. Germline loops: CDR1 SGHVS, CDR2 FNYEAQ. This CDR3 spans 17 amino acids. The CDR3: CASSLEVPSGSYNEQFF. CDR3 nucleotides: TGTGCCAGCAGCTTAGAGGTACCTAGCGGGAGTTACAATGAGCAGTTCTTC.

As for this clonotype: Germline and junction disagree at one end, which may indicate a read error. The rearrangement links TRBV5-3 to TRBJ1-4; D ambiguous. TRBV5-3 is recorded as an ORF, its role being uncertain. The CDR3 extends over 14 amino acids. The CDR3 is CASSFGQSNEKLFF. CDR3 nucleotides: TGTGCCAGCAGCTTCGGGCAGTCTAATGAAAAACTGTTTTTT.

In this sample, this clonotype turned up a few times. This clone may be a read error of a much larger clone one base away. The J gene is TRBJ1-1, the V gene TRBV7-9; D is ambiguous. The CDR3 totals 13 residues. Germline V lookup: CDR1 SEHNR, CDR2 FQNEAQ (reference sequence). V was clipped by 6 bases and J by 1 base, with 9 bases between them. The CDR3 nucleotides read TGTGCCAGCAGGCTTACAGAGAACACTGAAGCTTTCTTT. Protein product: CASRLTENTEAFF.

This chain uses TRBV2 with TRBJ2-2; D may be TRBD2 (5 bases). Deletions cut 1 base from V and 6 bases from J, with 9 bases between. CDR1 is SNHLY, CDR2 FYNNEI, per germline. This CDR3 is built from 14 residues. The CDR3 spells CASSEVLAAGELFF. In nucleotides, the CDR3 is TGTGCCAGCAGTGAAGTTCTAGCTGCCGGGGAGCTGTTTTTT.

This chain connects TRBV12-3 or TRBV12-4 to TRBJ1-2; 7 bases are shared with TRBD1. The CDR3 contains 14 residues. The V segment lost 5 bases and the J segment 4 bases; nucleotides outside the gene matches: 7. CDR3 in DNA: TGTGCCAGCAGTGTCCGGGACAGCGCCTATGGCTACACCTTC. Protein sequence: CASSVRDSAYGYTF.

This clonotype was seen at least ten times. The chain has TRBV7-8 and TRBJ1-5; 8 bases fit TRBD1. Trimming cost V 2 bases and J 1 base; bases outside gene matches: 13. The CDR3 is made up of 19 amino acids. Germline CDR1 and CDR2: SGHVS and FQNEAQ. In nucleotides, the CDR3 is TGTGCCAGCAGCTTATTGGGCAGGGGGCCCCGGGTGAGCAATCAGCCCCAGCATTTT. Translation gives CASSLLGRGPRVSNQPQHF.

This clonotype was counted once. This chain links TRBV28 with TRBJ2-1, with 13 bases lining up with TRBD2. The germline CDR1 and CDR2 sequences are MDHEN and SYDVKM. V gave up 4 bases and J gave up 4 bases; unmatched junction bases: 1. The CDR3 is made up of 15 amino acids. In DNA form, the CDR3 reads TGTGCCAGCAGTTGGACTAGCGGGAGATACAATGAGCAGTTCTTC. Its translation: CASSWTSGRYNEQFF.

This clonotype was detected many times. The CDR3 sequence: CASSYGTGFQPQHF. The DNA for the CDR3 is TGTGCCAGCAGTTACGGGACAGGGTTTCAGCCCCAGCATTTT. The gene calls are TRBV28 and TRBJ1-5; TRBD1 matches at 9 bases. The germline V gene has CDR1 MDHEN and CDR2 SYDVKM. After removal of 4 bases from V and 6 bases from J, the junction contained 4 bases not matched to a gene. The CDR3 covers 14 residues.

The genes are TRBV2 and TRBJ2-3; 9 nucleotides align to TRBD2. The CDR3 is 13 residues long. Germline values: CDR1 SNHLY, CDR2 FYNNEI. Losses at the gene ends were 7 bases for V and 4 bases for J; bases not matched to a gene: 3. The CDR3 is CASNQRGADTQYF. The CDR3 DNA is TGTGCCAGCAATCAGCGGGGGGCAGATACGCAGTATTTT.

The rearrangement joins TRBV20-1 to TRBJ2-5, with D unclear. The CDR3 length is 12 residues. Germline CDR1 and CDR2: DFQATT and SNEGSKA (reference sequence). With 5 bases removed from V and 5 bases from J, the gap between germline ends came to 12 bases. The CDR3 region is CSAPDQAETQYF. CDR3 DNA sequence: TGCAGTGCTCCGGACCAGGCGGAGACCCAGTACTTC.

This clonotype was seen a handful of times. The CDR3 is CSVHRGIGNQPQHF. For the CDR3, the DNA is TGCAGCGTACACAGGGGGATTGGCAATCAGCCCCAGCATTTT. The J gene is TRBJ1-5, the V gene TRBV29-1, with 8 nucleotides matching TRBD1. Germline V gene lookup returns CDR1 SQVTM and CDR2 ANQGSEA. The CDR3 extends over 14 amino acids. Trimming took 6 bases from V and 2 from J; bases not matched to a gene: 6.

This chain connects TRBV19 to TRBJ2-1; D perhaps matches TRBD2 (6 bases). The CDR3 spans 14 residues. Trimming cost V 1 base and J 8 bases, with 12 bases left between them. Germline values: CDR1 LNHDA, CDR2 SQIVND (reference sequence). CDR3 amino acids: CASSIGRERDEQFF. CDR3 DNA sequence: TGTGCCAGTAGTATAGGTCGGGAGCGCGATGAGCAGTTCTTC. The full variable domain, in which reference TRBV19 and TRBJ2-1 provide the parts outside the CDR3, is DGGITQSPKYLFRKEGQNVTLSCEQNLNHDAMYWYRQDPGQGLRLIYYSQIVNDFQKGDIAEGYSVSREKKESFPLTVTSAQKNPTAFYLCASSIGRERDEQFFGPGTRLTVL.

The chain links TRBV2 to TRBJ2-7; unclear D gene. V dropped 8 bases and J dropped 2 bases, with 13 bases sitting between them. Germline lookup yields CDR1 SNHLY and CDR2 FYNNEI. CDR3 length equals 13 residues. The CDR3 DNA follows: TGTGCCAGCCGATATTCGACCACCTACGAGCAGTACTTC. It is translated as CASRYSTTYEQYF.

V is TRBV28 and J is TRBJ1-2; D call uncertain. Looked up from germline, CDR1 is MDHEN and CDR2 is SYDVKM. V dropped 7 bases and J dropped 8 bases, with 11 bases sitting between them. This CDR3 region has 11 residues. The CDR3 reads CASKDPAGYTF. DNA for the CDR3: TGTGCCAGCAAGGACCCCGCCGGCTACACCTTC.

V and J are TRBV4-1 and TRBJ1-2; 8 bases are a match to TRBD1. The ends lost 5 bases at V and 11 bases at J; junction bases unmatched: 16. Germline V gene data show CDR1 as MGHRA and CDR2 as YSYEKL. The CDR3 is 15 residues long. DNA of the CDR3: TGCGCCAGCAGCTTCGGACAGGGTGACTATGAGGGTTACACCTTC. Translating it yields CASSFGQGDYEGYTF.

Details on this clonotype: Given a much more abundant clone one base away, this may be a read error. J is TRBJ2-1 and V is TRBV6-1; D is perhaps TRBD2 (6 bases). The CDR3 has 12 amino acids. V was clipped by 5 bases and J by 8 bases, with 10 bases between them. Germline-derived CDR1 and CDR2 are MNHNS and SASEGT. CDR3 sequence (DNA): TGTGCCAGCAGTTTCAGGGACTATGAGCAGTTCTTC. It is translated as CASSFRDYEQFF.

This clonotype was observed many times. The chain combines TRBV19 with TRBJ2-6; D is perhaps TRBD1 or TRBD2 (6 bases each). The length of the CDR3 is 14 residues. The germline gives CDR1 LNHDA, CDR2 SQIVND (reference sequence). V lost 10 bases and J lost 4, with 14 bases in between. CDR3 loop: CAISTGAGANVLTF. In DNA, the CDR3 is TGTGCCATCTCCACGGGGGCGGGGGCCAACGTCCTGACTTTC.

This clonotype has just a few counts. The genes are TRBV9 and TRBJ1-3; no reliable D call. This CDR3 contains 14 residues. Germline assignment: CDR1 SGDLS and CDR2 YYNGEE. Trimming cost V 2 bases and J 0 bases, with 6 bases left between them. The CDR3 DNA reads TGTGCCAGCAGCGTGACGGACTCTGGAAACACCATATATTTT. This codes for CASSVTDSGNTIYF.

The chain couples TRBV6-5 to TRBJ2-7; 8 positions agree with TRBD1. V dropped 2 bases and J dropped 1; count of bases not matched to a gene: 4. The CDR3 spans 15 residues. Germline V gene sequence: CDR1 MNHEY, CDR2 SVGAGI. CDR3 residues: CASSYRDRGSYEQYF. The CDR3 region has the DNA TGTGCCAGCAGTTACCGTGACAGGGGATCCTACGAGCAGTACTTC.